Listed below are T cell receptor beta chains from one sample, sequenced in a study of blood T cell repertoires in COVID-19. The data were produced by immunoSEQ multiplex PCR, yet TCRdb's version contains in-frame clones alone and is incomplete. This table has some 500,000 clones, 70% to 90% appearing once. The material sequenced was PBMCs or T cells enriched from blood (not recorded which). The receptors were gathered from a middle-aged woman who had recovered from COVID-19. Both conserved end residues are part of each CDR3.

v_call: TRBV29-1
j_call: TRBJ1-2
cdr3_aa: CSVERGGYSYNTF

v_call: TRBV9
j_call: TRBJ2-7
cdr3_aa: CASSPSGVWSYEQYF

v_call: TRBV2
j_call: TRBJ2-7
cdr3_aa: CASSGLLDRGYEQYF

v_call: TRBV11-2
j_call: TRBJ1-5
cdr3_aa: CASSLGPPPYSQHF

v_call: TRBV7-6
j_call: TRBJ1-6
cdr3_aa: CASSLNLSGNSPLHF

v_call: TRBV18
j_call: TRBJ1-2
cdr3_aa: CASSPIGGASLRGYTF

v_call: TRBV28
j_call: TRBJ1-3
cdr3_aa: CASSTGGISGNTIYF

v_call: TRBV5-6
j_call: TRBJ2-7
cdr3_aa: CASSRPGSYEQYF

v_call: TRBV7-2
j_call: TRBJ2-1
cdr3_aa: CASSLAFSLAVYNEQFF

v_call: TRBV24-1
j_call: TRBJ2-1
cdr3_aa: CATSDSWTSGISKQFF